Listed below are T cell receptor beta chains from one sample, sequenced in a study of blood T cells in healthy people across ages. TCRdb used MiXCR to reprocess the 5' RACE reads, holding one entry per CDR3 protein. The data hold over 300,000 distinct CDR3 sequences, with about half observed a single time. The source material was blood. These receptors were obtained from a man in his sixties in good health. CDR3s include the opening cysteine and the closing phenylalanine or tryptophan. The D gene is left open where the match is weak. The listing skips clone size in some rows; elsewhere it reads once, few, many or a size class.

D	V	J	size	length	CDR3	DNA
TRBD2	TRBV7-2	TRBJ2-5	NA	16	CASSPRVAGGLKEQYF	TGTGCCAGCAGCCCCCGGGTAGCGGGAGGACTAAAAGAGCAGTACTTC
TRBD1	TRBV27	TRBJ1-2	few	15	CASSFAGTGYYGYTF	TGTGCCAGCAGTTTCGCAGGGACAGGGTACTATGGCTACACCTTC
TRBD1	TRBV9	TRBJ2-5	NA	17	CASSVAPGTGYQETQYF	TGTGCCAGCAGCGTAGCTCCTGGGACAGGGTACCAAGAGACCCAGTACTTC
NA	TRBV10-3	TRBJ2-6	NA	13	CATWASGANVLTF	TGTGCCACATGGGCCTCTGGGGCCAACGTCCTGACTTTC
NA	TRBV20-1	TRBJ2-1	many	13	CSAPTGAYNEQFF	TGCAGTGCCCCGACAGGAGCCTACAATGAGCAGTTCTTC
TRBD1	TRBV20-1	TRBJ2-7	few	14	CSARWRQGGYEQYF	TGCAGTGCTAGGTGGAGACAGGGGGGTTACGAGCAGTACTTC
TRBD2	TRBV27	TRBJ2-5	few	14	CASSWLAGGREQYF	TGTGCCAGCAGTTGGCTAGCGGGGGGTCGGGAGCAGTACTTC
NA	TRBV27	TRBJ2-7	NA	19	CASSLRGYKEVTPYVEQYF	TGTGCCAGCAGTTTAAGGGGGTACAAAGAAGTCACCCCGTACGTGGAGCAGTACTTC
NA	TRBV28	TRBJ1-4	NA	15	CASSSPGEPNEKLFF	TGTGCCAGCAGTTCCCCGGGGGAGCCTAATGAAAAACTGTTTTTT
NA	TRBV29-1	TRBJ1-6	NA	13	CSEVNTRESPLHF	TGCAGCGAGGTCAACACAAGGGAATCACCCCTCCACTTT
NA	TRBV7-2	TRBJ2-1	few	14	CASSLDRQRNEQFF	TGTGCCAGCAGCTTAGATCGGCAGCGTAATGAGCAGTTCTTC
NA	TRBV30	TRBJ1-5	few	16	CAWSVRRPGAEQPQHF	TGTGCCTGGAGTGTTAGACGCCCGGGCGCGGAGCAGCCCCAGCATTTT
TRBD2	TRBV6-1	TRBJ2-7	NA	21	CASCVLPGLAGAQSSYNEQYF	TGTGCCAGCTGTGTCTTACCGGGACTAGCGGGGGCCCAGAGCTCCTACAATGAGCAGTACTTC
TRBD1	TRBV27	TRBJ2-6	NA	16	CASSPRDRAGANVLTF	TGTGCCAGCAGTCCACGAGACAGGGCTGGGGCCAACGTCCTGACTTTC
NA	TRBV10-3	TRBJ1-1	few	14	CAISPGTSNTEAFF	TGTGCCATCAGCCCCGGGACGTCGAACACTGAAGCTTTCTTT
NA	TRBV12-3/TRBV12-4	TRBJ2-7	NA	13	CASSLKGDDEQYF	TGTGCCAGCAGTTTAAAAGGGGATGACGAGCAGTACTTC
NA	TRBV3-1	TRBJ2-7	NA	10	CASSRKTQYF	TGTGCCAGCAGCCGCAAAACCCAGTACTTC
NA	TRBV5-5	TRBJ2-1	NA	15	CASSLQGDLRDEQFF	TGTGCCAGCAGCCTCCAAGGGGATCTCAGGGATGAGCAGTTCTTC
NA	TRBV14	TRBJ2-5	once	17	CASSQEGRDPGRETQYF	TGTGCCAGCAGCCAAGAGGGCCGGGACCCCGGGCGGGAGACCCAGTACTTC
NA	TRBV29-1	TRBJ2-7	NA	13	CSVANSQGNEQYF	TGCAGCGTTGCAAATAGCCAGGGGAATGAGCAGTACTTC
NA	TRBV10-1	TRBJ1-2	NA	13	CASGSSDNYGYTF	TGCGCCAGCGGTAGCAGTGACAACTATGGCTACACCTTC
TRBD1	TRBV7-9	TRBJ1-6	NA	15	CASSFRQGDNSPLHF	TGTGCCAGCAGTTTTCGGCAGGGGGATAATTCACCCCTCCACTTT
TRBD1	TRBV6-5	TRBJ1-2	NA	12	CASMNRGNQYTF	TGTGCCAGCATGAACAGGGGAAATCAGTACACCTTC
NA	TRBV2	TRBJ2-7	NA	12	CASHPATYEQYF	TGTGCCAGCCACCCAGCCACCTACGAGCAGTACTTC
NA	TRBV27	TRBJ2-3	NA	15	CASKALLSSTDTQYF	TGTGCCAGCAAAGCTCTTCTCTCTAGCACAGATACGCAGTATTTT
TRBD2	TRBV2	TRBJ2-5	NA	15	CASRLLAGRTGTQYF	TGTGCCAGCAGGCTACTAGCGGGGAGAACCGGGACCCAGTACTTC
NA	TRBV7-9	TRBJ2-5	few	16	CASSFPAQGSQETQYF	TGTGCCAGCAGCTTCCCCGCGCAGGGTAGCCAAGAGACCCAGTACTTC
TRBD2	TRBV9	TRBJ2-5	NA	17	CASSAHATTSGEETQYF	TGTGCCAGCAGCGCACACGCCACGACTAGCGGGGAAGAGACCCAGTACTTC
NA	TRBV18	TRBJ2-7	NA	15	CASSRQGKLSYEQYF	TGTGCCAGCTCCCGGCAGGGGAAATTATCCTACGAGCAGTACTTC
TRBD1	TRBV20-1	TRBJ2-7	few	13	CSANTGTAYEQYF	TGCAGTGCGAATACCGGGACAGCCTACGAGCAGTACTTC
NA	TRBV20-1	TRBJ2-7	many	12	CSASKGPYEQYF	TGCAGTGCTAGTAAGGGCCCCTACGAGCAGTACTTC
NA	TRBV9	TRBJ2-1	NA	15	CASSVSGRYLNEQFF	TGTGCCAGCAGCGTTTCGGGTAGATACCTCAATGAGCAGTTCTTC
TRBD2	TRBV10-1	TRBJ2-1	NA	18	CASSEGLAGGPTYNEQFF	TGCGCCAGCAGTGAGGGGTTAGCGGGGGGACCCACCTACAATGAGCAGTTCTTC
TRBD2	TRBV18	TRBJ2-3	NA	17	CASSPTVTGGLTDTQYF	TGTGCCAGCTCACCCACCGTAACGGGGGGGCTCACAGATACGCAGTATTTT
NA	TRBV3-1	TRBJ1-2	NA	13	CASSQEGRYGYTF	TGTGCCAGCAGCCAGGAGGGTAGATATGGCTACACCTTC
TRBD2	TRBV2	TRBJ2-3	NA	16	CASRERLAYGTDTQYF	TGTGCCAGCAGGGAGAGACTAGCTTATGGCACAGATACGCAGTATTTT
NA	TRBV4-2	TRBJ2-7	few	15	CASSQAGGIPYEQYF	TGTGCCAGCAGCCAAGCAGGCGGGATCCCTTACGAGCAGTACTTC
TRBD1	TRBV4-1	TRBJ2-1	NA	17	CASSQESTGGGYNEQFF	TGCGCCAGCAGCCAAGAATCGACAGGGGGCGGCTACAATGAGCAGTTCTTC
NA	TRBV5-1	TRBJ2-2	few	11	CASRGAGELFF	TGCGCCAGCCGAGGAGCCGGGGAGCTGTTTTTT
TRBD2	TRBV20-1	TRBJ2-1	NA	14	CSATSGGYYNEQFF	TGCAGTGCAACTAGCGGGGGTTACTACAATGAGCAGTTCTTC
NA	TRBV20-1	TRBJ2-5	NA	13	CSAHLRNQETQYF	TGCAGTGCCCATCTACGGAACCAAGAGACCCAGTACTTC